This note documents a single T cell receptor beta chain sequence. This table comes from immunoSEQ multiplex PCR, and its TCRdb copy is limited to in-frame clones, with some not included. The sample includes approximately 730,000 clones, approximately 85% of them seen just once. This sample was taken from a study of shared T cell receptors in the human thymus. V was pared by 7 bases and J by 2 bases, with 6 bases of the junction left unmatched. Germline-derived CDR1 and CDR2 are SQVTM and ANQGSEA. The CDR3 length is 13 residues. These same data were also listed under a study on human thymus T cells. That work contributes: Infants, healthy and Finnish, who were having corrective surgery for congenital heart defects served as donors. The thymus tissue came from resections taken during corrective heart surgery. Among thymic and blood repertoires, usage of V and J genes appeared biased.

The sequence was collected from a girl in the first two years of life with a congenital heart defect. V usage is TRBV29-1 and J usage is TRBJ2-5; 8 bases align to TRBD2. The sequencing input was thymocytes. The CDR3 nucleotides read TGCAGCGGCGGGCGGGGGGTTCAAGAGACCCAGTACTTC. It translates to CSGGRGVQETQYF. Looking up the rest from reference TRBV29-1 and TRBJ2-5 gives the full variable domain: SAVISQKPSRDICQRGTSLTIQCQVDSQVTMMFWYRQQPGQSLTLIATANQGSEATYESGFVIDKFPISRPNLTFSTLTVSNMSPEDSSIYLCSGGRGVQETQYFGPGTRLLVL.